The clone carrying this TCR beta chain was seen a single time. Some clones are missing from TCRdb's copy, which holds only in-frame ones; the method was immunoSEQ multiplex PCR. This sample has about 200,000 clones, with about nine tenths found just once. These data belong to a study of blood T cell repertoires in COVID-19. On the study more broadly: T cells, B-cell-depleted T cells, or PBMCs supplied cDNA or gDNA.

J gave up 3 bases and V 4 bases, and 11 bases lay outside the gene matches. CDR3 length: 18 amino acids. Per the germline V gene, CDR1 is MNHEY and CDR2 is SMNVEV (reference sequence). The sample comprised peripheral blood. The TCR was taken from a man aged 45-65 years with acute or convalescent COVID-19. The rearrangement joins TRBV27 to TRBJ1-6, with 8 nucleotides matching TRBD1. The CDR3 region has the DNA TGTGCCAGCAGTTCCTCTCCGCCAGGGGGCATCTATAATTCACCCCTCCACTTT. Encoded protein: CASSSSPPGGIYNSPLHF.